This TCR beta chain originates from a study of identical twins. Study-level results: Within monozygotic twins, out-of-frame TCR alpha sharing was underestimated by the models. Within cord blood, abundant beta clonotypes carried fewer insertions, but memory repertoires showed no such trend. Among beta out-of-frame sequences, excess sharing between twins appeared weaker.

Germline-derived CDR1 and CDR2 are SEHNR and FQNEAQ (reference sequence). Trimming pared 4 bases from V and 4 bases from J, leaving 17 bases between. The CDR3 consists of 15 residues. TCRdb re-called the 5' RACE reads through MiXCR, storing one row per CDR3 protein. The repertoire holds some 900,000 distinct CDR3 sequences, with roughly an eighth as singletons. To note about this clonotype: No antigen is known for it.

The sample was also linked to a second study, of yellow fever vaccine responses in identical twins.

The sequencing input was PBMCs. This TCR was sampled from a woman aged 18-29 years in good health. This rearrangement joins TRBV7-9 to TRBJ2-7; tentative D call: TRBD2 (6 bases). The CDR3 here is CASSSTSPRAYEQYF. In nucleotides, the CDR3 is TGTGCCAGCAGCTCAACTAGCCCCCGGGCGTACGAGCAGTACTTC.